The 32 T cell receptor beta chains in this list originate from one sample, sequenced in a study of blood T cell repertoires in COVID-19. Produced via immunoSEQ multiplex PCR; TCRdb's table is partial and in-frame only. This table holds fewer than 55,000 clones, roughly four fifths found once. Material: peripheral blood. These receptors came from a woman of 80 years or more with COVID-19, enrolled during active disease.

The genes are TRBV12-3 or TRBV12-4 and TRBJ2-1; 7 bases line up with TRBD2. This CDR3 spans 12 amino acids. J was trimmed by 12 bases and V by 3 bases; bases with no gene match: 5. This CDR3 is CASSLRESRQFF. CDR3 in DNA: TGTGCCAGCAGTTTGCGGGAGTCAAGGCAGTTCTTC.

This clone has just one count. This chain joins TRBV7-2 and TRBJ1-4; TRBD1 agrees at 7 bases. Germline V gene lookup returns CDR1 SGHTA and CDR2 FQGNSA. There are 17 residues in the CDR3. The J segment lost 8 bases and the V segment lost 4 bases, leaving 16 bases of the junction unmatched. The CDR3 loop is CASSSHRRDRVDEKLFF. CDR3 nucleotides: TGTGCCAGCAGCTCCCATCGTCGTGACAGGGTTGACGAAAAACTGTTTTTT.

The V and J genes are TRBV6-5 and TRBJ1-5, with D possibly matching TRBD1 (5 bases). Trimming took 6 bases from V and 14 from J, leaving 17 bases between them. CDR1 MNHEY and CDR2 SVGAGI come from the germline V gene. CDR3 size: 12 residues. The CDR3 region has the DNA TGTGCCAGCAGCCTAAGTGGGGGGTCAGAGCATTTT. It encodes CASSLSGGSEHF.

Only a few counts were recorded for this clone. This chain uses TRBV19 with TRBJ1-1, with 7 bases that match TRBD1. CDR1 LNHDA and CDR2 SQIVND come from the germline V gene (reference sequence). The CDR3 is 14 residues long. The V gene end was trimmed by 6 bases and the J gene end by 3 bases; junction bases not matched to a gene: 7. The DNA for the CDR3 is TGTGCCAGTAGCCCCTTGGGACAGTACACTGAAGCTTTCTTT. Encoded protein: CASSPLGQYTEAFF.

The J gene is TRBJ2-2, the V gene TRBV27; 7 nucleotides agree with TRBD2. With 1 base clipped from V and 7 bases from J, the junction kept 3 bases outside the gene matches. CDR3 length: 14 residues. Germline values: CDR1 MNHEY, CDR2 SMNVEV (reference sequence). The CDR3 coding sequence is TGTGCCAGCAGTTTATTGGGGGGGGACGGGGAGCTGTTTTTT. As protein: CASSLLGGDGELFF.

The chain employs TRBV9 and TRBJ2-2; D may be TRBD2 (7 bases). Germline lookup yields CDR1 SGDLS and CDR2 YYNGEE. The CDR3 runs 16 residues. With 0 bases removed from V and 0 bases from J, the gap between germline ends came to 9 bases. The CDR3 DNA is TGTGCCAGCAGCGTAGGGGAGGGGGCGAACACCGGGGAGCTGTTTTTT. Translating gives CASSVGEGANTGELFF. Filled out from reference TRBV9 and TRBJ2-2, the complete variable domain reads DSGVTQTPKHLITATGQRVTLRCSPRSGDLSVYWYQQSLDQGLQFLIQYYNGEERAKGNILERFSAQQFPDLHSELNLSSLELGDSALYFCASSVGEGANTGELFFGEGSRLTVL.

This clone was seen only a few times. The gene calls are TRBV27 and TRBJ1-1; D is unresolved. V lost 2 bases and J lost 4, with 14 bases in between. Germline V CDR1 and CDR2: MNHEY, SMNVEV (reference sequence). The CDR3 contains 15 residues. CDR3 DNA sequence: TGTGCCAGCAGTTTAGGGATGGCGGGTGGCACTGAAGCTTTCTTT. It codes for CASSLGMAGGTEAFF.

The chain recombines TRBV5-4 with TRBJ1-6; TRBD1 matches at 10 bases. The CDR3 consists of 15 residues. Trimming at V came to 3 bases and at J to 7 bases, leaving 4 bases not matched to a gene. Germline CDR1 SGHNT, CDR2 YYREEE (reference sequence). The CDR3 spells CASSSTGQGNSPLHF. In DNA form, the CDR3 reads TGTGCCAGCAGCTCTACGGGACAGGGGAATTCACCCCTCCACTTT.

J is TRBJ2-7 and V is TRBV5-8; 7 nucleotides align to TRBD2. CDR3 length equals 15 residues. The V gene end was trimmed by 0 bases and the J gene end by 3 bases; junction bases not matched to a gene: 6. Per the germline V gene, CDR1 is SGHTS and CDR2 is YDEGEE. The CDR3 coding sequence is TGTGCCAGCAGCTTGGCCATTTGGGAGGGCTACGAGCAGTACTTC. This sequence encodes CASSLAIWEGYEQYF.

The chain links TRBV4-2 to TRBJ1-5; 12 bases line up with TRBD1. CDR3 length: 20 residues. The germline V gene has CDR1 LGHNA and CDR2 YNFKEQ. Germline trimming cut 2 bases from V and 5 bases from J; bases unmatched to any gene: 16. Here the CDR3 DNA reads TGTGCCAGCAGCCAACTTACCGGGACAGGGGGCCCCCCCGGGGATCAGCCCCAGCATTTT. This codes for CASSQLTGTGGPPGDQPQHF.

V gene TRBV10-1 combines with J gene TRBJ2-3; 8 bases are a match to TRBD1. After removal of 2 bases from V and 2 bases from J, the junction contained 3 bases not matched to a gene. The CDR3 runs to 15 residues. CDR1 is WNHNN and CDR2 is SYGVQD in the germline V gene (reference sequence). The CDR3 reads CASSEDRGITDTQYF. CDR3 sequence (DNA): TGCGCCAGCAGTGAGGACAGGGGCATCACAGATACGCAGTATTTT.

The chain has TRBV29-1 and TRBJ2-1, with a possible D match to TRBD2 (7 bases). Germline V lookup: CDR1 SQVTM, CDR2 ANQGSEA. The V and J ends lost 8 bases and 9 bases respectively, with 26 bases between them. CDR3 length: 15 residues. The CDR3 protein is CSILGGSGARVEQFF. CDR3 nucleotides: TGCAGCATTCTAGGGGGGAGCGGGGCGCGGGTTGAGCAGTTCTTC.

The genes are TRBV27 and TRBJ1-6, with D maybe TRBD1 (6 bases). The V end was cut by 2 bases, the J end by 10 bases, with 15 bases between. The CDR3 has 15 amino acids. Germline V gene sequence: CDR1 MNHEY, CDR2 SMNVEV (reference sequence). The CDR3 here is CASSLLHQGNSPLHF. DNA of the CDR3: TGTGCCAGCAGTTTACTGCATCAGGGGAACTCACCCCTCCACTTT.

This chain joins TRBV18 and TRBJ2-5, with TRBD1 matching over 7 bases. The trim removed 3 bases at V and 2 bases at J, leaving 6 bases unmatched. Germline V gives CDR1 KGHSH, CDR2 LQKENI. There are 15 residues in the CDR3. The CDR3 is CASSPARTGQETQYF. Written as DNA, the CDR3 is TGTGCCAGCTCACCGGCCAGGACAGGACAAGAGACCCAGTACTTC.

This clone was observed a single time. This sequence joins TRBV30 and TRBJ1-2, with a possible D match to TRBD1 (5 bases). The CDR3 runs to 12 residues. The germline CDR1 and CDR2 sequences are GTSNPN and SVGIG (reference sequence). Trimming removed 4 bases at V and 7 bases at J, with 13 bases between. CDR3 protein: CAWMRQSGGYTF. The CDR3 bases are TGTGCCTGGATGAGACAGTCGGGTGGCTACACCTTC.

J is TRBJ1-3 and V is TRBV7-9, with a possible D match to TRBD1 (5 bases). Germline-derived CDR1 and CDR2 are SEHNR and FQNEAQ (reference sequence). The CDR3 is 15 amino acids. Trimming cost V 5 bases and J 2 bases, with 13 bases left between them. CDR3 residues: CASSALTGTGNTIYF. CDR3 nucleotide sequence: TGTGCCAGCAGCGCCCTCACAGGTACTGGAAACACCATATATTTT.

The CDR3 is CASSPPVGADYGYTF. DNA of the CDR3: TGTGCCAGCTCACCACCAGTAGGGGCCGACTATGGCTACACCTTC. The chain has TRBV18 and TRBJ1-2, with D possibly TRBD1 on 5 matching bases. Germline lookup yields CDR1 KGHSH and CDR2 LQKENI. CDR3 length: 15 residues. The V gene lost 0 bases and the J gene lost 3 bases, with 11 bases spanning the gap.

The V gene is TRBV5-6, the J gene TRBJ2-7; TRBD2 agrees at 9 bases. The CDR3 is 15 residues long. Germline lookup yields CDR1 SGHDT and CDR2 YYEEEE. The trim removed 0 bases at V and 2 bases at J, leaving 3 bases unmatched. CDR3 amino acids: CASSLELAGPYEQYF. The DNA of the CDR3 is TGTGCCAGCAGCTTGGAGCTAGCGGGACCCTACGAGCAGTACTTC. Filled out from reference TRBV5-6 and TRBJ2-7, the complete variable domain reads DAGVTQSPTHLIKTRGQQVTLRCSPKSGHDTVSWYQQALGQGPQFIFQYYEEEERQRGNFPDRFSGHQFPNYSSELNVNALLLGDSALYLCASSLELAGPYEQYFGPGTRLTVT.

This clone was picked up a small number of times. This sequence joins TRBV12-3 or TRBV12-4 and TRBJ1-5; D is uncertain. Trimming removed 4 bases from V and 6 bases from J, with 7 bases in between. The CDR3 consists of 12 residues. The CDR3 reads CASSSFGQPQHF. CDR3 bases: TGTGCCAGCAGTTCCTTCGGTCAGCCCCAGCATTTT.

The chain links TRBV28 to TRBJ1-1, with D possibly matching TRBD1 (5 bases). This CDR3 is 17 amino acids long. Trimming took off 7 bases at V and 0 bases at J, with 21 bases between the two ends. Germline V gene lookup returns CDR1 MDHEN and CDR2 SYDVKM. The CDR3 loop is CASTPPTDLRLNTEAFF. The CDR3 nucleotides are TGTGCCAGCACCCCCCCGACAGACCTTAGATTGAACACTGAAGCTTTCTTT.

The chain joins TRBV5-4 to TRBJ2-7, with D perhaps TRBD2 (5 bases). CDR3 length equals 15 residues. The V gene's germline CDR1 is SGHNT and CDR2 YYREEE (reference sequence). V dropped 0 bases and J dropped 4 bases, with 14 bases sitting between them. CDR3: CASSLDPSGKYEQYF. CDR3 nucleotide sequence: TGTGCCAGCAGCTTGGACCCAAGCGGAAAGTACGAGCAGTACTTC.

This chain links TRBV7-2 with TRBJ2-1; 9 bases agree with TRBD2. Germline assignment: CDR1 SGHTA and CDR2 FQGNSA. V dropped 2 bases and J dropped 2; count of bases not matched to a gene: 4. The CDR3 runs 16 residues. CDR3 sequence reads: CASSLSAGGPYNEQFF. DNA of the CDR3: TGTGCCAGCAGCTTAAGTGCGGGAGGGCCCTACAATGAGCAGTTCTTC.

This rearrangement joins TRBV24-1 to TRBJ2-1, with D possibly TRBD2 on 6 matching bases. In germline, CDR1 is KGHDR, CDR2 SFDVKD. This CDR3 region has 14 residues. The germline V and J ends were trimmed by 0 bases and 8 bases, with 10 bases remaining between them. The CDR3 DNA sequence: TGTGCCACCAGTGATTTGGTCAGGGAGGATGAGCAGTTCTTC. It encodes CATSDLVREDEQFF.

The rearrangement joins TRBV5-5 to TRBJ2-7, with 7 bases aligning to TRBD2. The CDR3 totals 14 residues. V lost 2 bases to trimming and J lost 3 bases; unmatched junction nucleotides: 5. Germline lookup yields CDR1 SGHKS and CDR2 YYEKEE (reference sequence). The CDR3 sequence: CASSLGRVLYEQYF. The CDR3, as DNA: TGTGCCAGCAGCTTAGGGAGGGTCCTCTACGAGCAGTACTTC.

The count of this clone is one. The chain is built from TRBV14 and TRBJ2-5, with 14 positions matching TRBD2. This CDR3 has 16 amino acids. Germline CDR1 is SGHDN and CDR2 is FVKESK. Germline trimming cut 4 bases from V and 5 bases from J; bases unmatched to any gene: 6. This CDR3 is CASSPGTSGRAETQYF. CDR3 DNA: TGTGCCAGCAGCCCTGGGACTAGCGGGAGAGCCGAGACCCAGTACTTC.

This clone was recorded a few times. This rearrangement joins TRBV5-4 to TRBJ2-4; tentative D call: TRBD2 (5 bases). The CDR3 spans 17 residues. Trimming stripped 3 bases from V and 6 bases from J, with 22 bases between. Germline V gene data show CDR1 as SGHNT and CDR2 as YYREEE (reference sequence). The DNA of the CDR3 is TGTGCCAGCAGCTCTCGGGATCCTAAGGGAGTTTTAAACATTCAGTACTTC. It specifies CASSSRDPKGVLNIQYF.

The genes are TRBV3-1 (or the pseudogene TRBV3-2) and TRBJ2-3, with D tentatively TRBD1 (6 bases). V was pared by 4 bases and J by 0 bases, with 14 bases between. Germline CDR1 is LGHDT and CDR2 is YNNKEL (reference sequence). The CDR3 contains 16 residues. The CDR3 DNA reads TGTGCCAGCAGCCGACAGAGGGGGTCTAGCACAGATACGCAGTATTTT. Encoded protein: CASSRQRGSSTDTQYF.

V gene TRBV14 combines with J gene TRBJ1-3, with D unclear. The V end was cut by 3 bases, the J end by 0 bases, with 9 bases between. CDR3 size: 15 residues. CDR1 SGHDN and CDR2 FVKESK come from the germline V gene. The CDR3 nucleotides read TGTGCCAGCAGCCACCCGTTTGTCTCTGGAAACACCATATATTTT. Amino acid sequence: CASSHPFVSGNTIYF.

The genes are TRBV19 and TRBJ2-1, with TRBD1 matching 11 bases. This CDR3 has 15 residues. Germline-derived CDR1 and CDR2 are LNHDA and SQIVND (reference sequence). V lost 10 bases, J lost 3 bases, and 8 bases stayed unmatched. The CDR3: CATEIGTGGYNEQFF. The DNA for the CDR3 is TGTGCCACCGAGATCGGGACAGGGGGCTACAATGAGCAGTTCTTC.

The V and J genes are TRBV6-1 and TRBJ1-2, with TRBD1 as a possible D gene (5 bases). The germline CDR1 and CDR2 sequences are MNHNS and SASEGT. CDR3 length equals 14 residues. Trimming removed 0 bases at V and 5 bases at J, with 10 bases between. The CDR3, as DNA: TGTGCCAGCAGTGAAGCTACAGGTCGATATGGCTACACCTTC. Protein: CASSEATGRYGYTF.

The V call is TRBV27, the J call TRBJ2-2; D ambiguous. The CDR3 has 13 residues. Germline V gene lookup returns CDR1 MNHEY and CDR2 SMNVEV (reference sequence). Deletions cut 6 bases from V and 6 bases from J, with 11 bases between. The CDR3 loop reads CASSPAAAGELFF. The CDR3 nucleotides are TGTGCCAGCAGCCCGGCGGCGGCCGGGGAGCTGTTTTTT.

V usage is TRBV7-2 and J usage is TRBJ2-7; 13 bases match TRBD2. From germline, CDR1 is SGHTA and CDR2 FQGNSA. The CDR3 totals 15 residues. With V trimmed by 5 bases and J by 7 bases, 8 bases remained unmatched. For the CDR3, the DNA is TGTGCCAGCAGCACAGGGACTAGCGGGGTCTGGGAGCAGTACTTC. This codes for CASSTGTSGVWEQYF.